These 22 T cell receptor beta chains were sequenced from one sample in a study of beta chain features in type 1 diabetes. General study findings and limits: Moderately but significantly shorter TCRB CDR3s were found in Type 1 diabetes patients in all four CD4+ subsets.

Their antigens remain unidentified. Expressed TCRB transcripts got sequenced, as all isolated RNA was reverse transcribed. Generated by immunoSEQ multiplex PCR, the TCRdb table keeps only in-frame clones and is missing some. Among over 650,000 clones, over 12% were seen once, and the ten largest hold 0.03% to 0.04%. Material for sequencing was naive CD4+ T cells from blood. All receptors derive from a man between 18 and 29 years old with type 1 diabetes.

This clone was counted between two and nine times. The J gene is TRBJ2-1, the V gene TRBV7-2; 12 bases are shared with TRBD2. Germline values: CDR1 SGHTA, CDR2 FQGNSA. Trimming at V came to 5 bases and at J to 0 bases, leaving 8 bases not matched to a gene. This CDR3 is 18 amino acids long. Here the CDR3 reads CASSHGLAGSSSYNEQFF. As DNA, the CDR3 is TGTGCCAGCAGCCATGGACTAGCGGGGAGTAGCTCCTACAATGAGCAGTTCTTC.

V is TRBV5-1 and J is TRBJ1-2; D gene ambiguous. The CDR3 is made up of 13 amino acids. Germline V lookup: CDR1 SGHRS, CDR2 YFSETQ. V was cut by 7 bases and J by 7 bases, with 17 bases left in between. The CDR3: CASSPGGYSGYTF. As DNA, the CDR3 is TGCGCCAGCTCCCCGGGAGGGTATAGTGGCTACACCTTC. The full variable domain, in which reference TRBV5-1 and TRBJ1-2 provide the parts outside the CDR3, is KAGVTQTPRYLIKTRGQQVTLSCSPISGHRSVSWYQQTPGQGLQFLFEYFSETQRNKGNFPGRFSGRQFSNSRSEMNVSTLELGDSALYLCASSPGGYSGYTFGSGTRLTVV.

In this sample, this clone turned up a few times. Here the CDR3 omits its conserved ending phenylalanine or tryptophan, so a read error is the likely source. Because the CDR3's place on the DNA is in doubt, the DNA is left out and the CDR3 is given as listed by TCRdb. The chain couples TRBV7-9 to TRBJ1-2. The CDR3 adds up to 13 amino acids, both ends counted. Germline assignment: CDR1 SEHNR and CDR2 FQNEAQ (reference sequence). This CDR3 is CASSLEIPEALAV.

The genes are TRBV2 and TRBJ2-7; D not certain. V was shortened by 10 bases and J by 6 bases, with 19 bases between the two germline ends. Germline values: CDR1 SNHLY, CDR2 FYNNEI. This CDR3 has 13 amino acids. DNA for the CDR3: TGTGCCACCACCTACTTGGCGAAAGGCGAGCAGTACTTC. Protein product: CATTYLAKGEQYF. Variable domain in full (rest from reference TRBV2 and TRBJ2-7): EPEVTQTPSHQVTQMGQEVILRCVPISNHLYFYWYRQILGQKVEFLVSFYNNEISEKSEIFDDQFSVERPDGSNFTLKIRSTKLEDSAMYFCATTYLAKGEQYFGPGTRLTVT.

The rearrangement joins TRBV19 to TRBJ2-7, with 8 nucleotides matching TRBD1. CDR1 is LNHDA and CDR2 is SQIVND in the germline V gene (reference sequence). The CDR3 runs 16 residues. Trimming at V came to 2 bases and at J to 3 bases, leaving 9 bases not matched to a gene. Here the CDR3 DNA reads TGTGCCAGTAGTATACGGACTGGACAGGGATACTACGAGCAGTACTTC. Residues: CASSIRTGQGYYEQYF.

The V and J genes are TRBV5-1 and TRBJ2-7; 10 nucleotides agree with TRBD2. The germline gives CDR1 SGHRS, CDR2 YFSETQ. The CDR3 has 15 residues. V trimming: 2 bases; J trimming: 6 bases; junction bases outside the gene matches: 8. The CDR3 loop reads CASSFSLAGVLEQYF. In DNA, the CDR3 is TGCGCCAGCAGCTTCTCTCTAGCGGGAGTACTCGAGCAGTACTTC.

J is TRBJ1-1 and V is TRBV4-3; D perhaps matches TRBD1 (6 bases). Germline CDR1 is LGHNA and CDR2 is YSLEER. This CDR3 is 15 amino acids long. V lost 0 bases and J lost 6, with 14 bases in between. The CDR3 reads CASSQEHRELPEAFF. The CDR3 nucleotides read TGCGCCAGCAGCCAAGAACACAGGGAGTTACCTGAAGCTTTCTTT.

This sequence joins TRBV5-1 and TRBJ2-1; D might be TRBD1 (6 bases). This CDR3 contains 13 residues. V lost 1 base, J lost 7 bases, and 9 bases lay in between. Germline lookup yields CDR1 SGHRS and CDR2 YFSETQ. The CDR3 loop reads CASSLQQGNEQFF. CDR3 DNA: TGCGCCAGCAGCTTGCAACAGGGTAATGAGCAGTTCTTC.

This clone was found a few times. An end of the junction does not agree with germline; a read error may underlie this. DNA for the CDR3: TGTACAGCGAGTTCAGGGCCGGAGACCCAGTACTTC. Protein: CTASSGPETQYF. The chain has TRBV29-1 and TRBJ2-5; a possible D gene is TRBD1 (5 bases). The CDR3 sequence is 12 residues long. Germline assignment: CDR1 SQVTM and CDR2 ANQGSEA.

J is TRBJ2-5 and V is TRBV19; D may be TRBD1 (6 bases). The CDR3 consists of 13 residues. V was shortened by 4 bases and J by 1 base, with 7 bases between the two germline ends. Germline CDR1 LNHDA, CDR2 SQIVND (reference sequence). The CDR3 region has the DNA TGTGCCAGTAGTAGGGGGCGCCAAGAGACCCAGTACTTC. This translates into CASSRGRQETQYF.

J is TRBJ2-7 and V is TRBV7-9; D perhaps matches TRBD2 (6 bases). The germline V and J ends were trimmed by 3 bases and 3 bases, with 12 bases remaining between them. CDR1 and CDR2 (germline): SEHNR, FQNEAQ (reference sequence). The CDR3 is made up of 14 amino acids. For the CDR3, the DNA is TGTGCCAGCAGCTTTCAGGAGGGTAGCTACGAGCAGTACTTC. Amino acids: CASSFQEGSYEQYF.

This chain joins TRBV28 and TRBJ2-7; 8 bases line up with TRBD1. This CDR3 is 15 amino acids long. Trimming at V came to 8 bases and at J to 0 bases, leaving 9 bases not matched to a gene. Germline V gene data show CDR1 as MDHEN and CDR2 as SYDVKM. For the CDR3, the DNA is TGTGCCAGCGGCGTAGACAGGGGAAGCTCCTACGAGCAGTACTTC. The encoded protein is CASGVDRGSSYEQYF.

This clone was counted between two and nine times. This chain links TRBV5-4 with TRBJ2-3; tentatively, D is TRBD1 or TRBD2 (6 bases each). CDR3 length equals 15 residues. Trimming stripped 0 bases from V and 1 base from J, with 9 bases between. Per germline, CDR1 SGHNT and CDR2 YYREEE (reference sequence). CDR3 DNA: TGTGCCAGCAGCTTGGGTCGGGGGCGCACAGATACGCAGTATTTT. Residues: CASSLGRGRTDTQYF.

This clone turned up a few times. The J gene is TRBJ1-2, the V gene TRBV28; D gene unclear. The germline V and J ends were trimmed by 5 bases and 5 bases, with 12 bases remaining between them. In germline, CDR1 is MDHEN, CDR2 SYDVKM. The CDR3 consists of 13 residues. This CDR3 reads CASSPQEHYGYTF. CDR3 bases: TGTGCCAGCAGTCCCCAGGAACATTATGGCTACACCTTC.

This clone was picked up a small number of times. V gene TRBV30 combines with J gene TRBJ1-2; D possibly corresponds to TRBD1 (6 bases). The CDR3 runs 12 residues. Per germline, CDR1 GTSNPN and CDR2 SVGIG (reference sequence). Deletions cut 3 bases from V and 7 bases from J, with 12 bases between. CDR3 DNA sequence: TGTGCCTGGAGCCCAGGGGACTGTGGCTACACCTTC. Translation: CAWSPGDCGYTF.

This clone was seen a handful of times. The chain joins TRBV7-2 to TRBJ1-3; the D is unclear. The CDR3 has 16 amino acids. V lost 1 base and J lost 0, with 10 bases in between. CDR1 is SGHTA, CDR2 FQGNSA, per germline. As DNA, the CDR3 is TGTGCCAGCAGCTTAGTGTCAGATATCTCTGGAAACACCATATATTTT. Translation: CASSLVSDISGNTIYF.

The chain is built from TRBV2 and TRBJ2-1, with D perhaps TRBD1 (6 bases). Germline V CDR1 and CDR2: SNHLY, FYNNEI. V was cut by 7 bases and J by 7 bases, with 17 bases left in between. The CDR3 length is 14 residues. CDR3 in DNA: TGTGCCAGCACAGGGGTTTTGACTGCGAATGAGCAGTTCTTC. Translation: CASTGVLTANEQFF.

The genes are TRBV19 and TRBJ2-2; possible D gene TRBD1, 5 bases. V lost 6 bases and J 4 bases, leaving 12 bases between the germline ends. The CDR3 contains 14 residues. The germline CDR1 and CDR2 sequences are LNHDA and SQIVND (reference sequence). CDR3 in DNA: TGTGCCAGTAGCGGCAGGGCCATCACCGGGGAGCTGTTTTTT. As protein: CASSGRAITGELFF.

CDR3 coding DNA: TGTGCCAGCAGCGACAGAAGCTATGGCTACACCTTC. Translated, it gives CASSDRSYGYTF. The chain employs TRBV6-5 and TRBJ1-2; D might be TRBD1 (5 bases). Germline assignment: CDR1 MNHEY and CDR2 SVGAGI. This CDR3 is 12 amino acids long. Trimming cost V 6 bases and J 4 bases, with 9 bases left between them.

This chain joins TRBV4-3 and TRBJ1-4; TRBD1 matches at 7 bases. Germline V lookup: CDR1 LGHNA, CDR2 YSLEER. V shed 0 bases, J shed 2 bases, and the junction held 3 bases outside the gene matches. The CDR3 sequence is 16 residues long. The DNA of the CDR3 is TGCGCCAGCAGCCAAGACGACAGGGTGACTAATGAAAAACTGTTTTTT. Translated, it gives CASSQDDRVTNEKLFF.

This clone showed up just a few times. This chain links TRBV6-5 with TRBJ2-5; 8 nucleotides match TRBD1. CDR1 MNHEY and CDR2 SVGAGI come from the germline V gene. V gave up 6 bases and J gave up 10 bases; unmatched junction bases: 4. This CDR3 has 11 residues. CDR3 residues: CASRTGDNQYF. The CDR3 DNA reads TGTGCCAGCAGGACAGGGGATAACCAGTACTTC.

This clone has more than one count but fewer than ten. The rearrangement uses TRBV20-1 and TRBJ2-7; D is unclear. Trimming took off 5 bases at V and 5 bases at J, with 7 bases between the two ends. CDR3 size: 10 residues. In germline, CDR1 is DFQATT, CDR2 SNEGSKA (reference sequence). CDR3 in amino acids: CSAVVNEQYF. As DNA, the CDR3 is TGCAGTGCTGTTGTTAACGAGCAGTACTTC.